This T cell receptor (beta chain) was sequenced in a study of T cells in women clearing cervical HPV infection. Details on this clone: The read is 3 residues too short to cover the CDR3 end, so that end is filled in from the germline J gene.

Measured with immunoSEQ multiplex PCR; TCRdb has only the in-frame clones, and not every one. This sample contains roughly 22,000 clones. The germline V gene encodes CDR1 ENHRY and CDR2 SYGVKD. V was pared by 3 bases and J by 0 bases, with 15 bases of the junction left unmatched. The CDR3 extends over 19 amino acids. The chain links TRBV10-3 to TRBJ2-5, with TRBD2 matching 8 bases. This TCR derives from a woman between 18 and 75 years old with a cervical HPV16 infection that either progressed to CIN3+ or cleared (not recorded which). Sequenced sample: blood buffy coat. This chain's CDR3 is CAISDPSGVRGRYQETQYF. The sequenced part of the CDR3 DNA is TGTGCCATCAGTGACCCCTCGGGGGTACGCGGGAGGTACCAAGAGACC.